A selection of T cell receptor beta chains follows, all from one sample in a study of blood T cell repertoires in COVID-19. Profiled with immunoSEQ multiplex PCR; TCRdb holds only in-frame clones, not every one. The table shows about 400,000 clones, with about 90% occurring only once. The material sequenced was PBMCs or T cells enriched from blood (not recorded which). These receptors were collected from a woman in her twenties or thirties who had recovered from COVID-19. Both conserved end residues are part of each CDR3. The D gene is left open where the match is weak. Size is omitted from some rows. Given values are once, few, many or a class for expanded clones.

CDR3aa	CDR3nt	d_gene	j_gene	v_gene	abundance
CASRGTGGASPLHF	TGTGCCAGCAGGGGGACAGGGGGGGCCTCACCCCTCCACTTT	TRBD1	TRBJ1-6	TRBV2	-
CAIRNSYNEQFF	TGTGCCATCCGGAACAGTTACAATGAGCAGTTCTTC	-	TRBJ2-1	TRBV3-1/TRBV3-2	-
CASRAGTGGNQPQHF	TGTGCCAGTAGGGCCGGGACAGGGGGAAATCAGCCCCAGCATTTT	TRBD1	TRBJ1-5	TRBV19	-
CASSPLGGGPETQYF	TGCGCCAGCAGCCCACTTGGGGGAGGGCCGGAGACCCAGTACTTC	TRBD2	TRBJ2-5	TRBV4-1	-
CASSTGGGYTF	TGTGCCAGTAGTACAGGGGGCGGCTACACCTTC	TRBD1	TRBJ1-2	TRBV19	-
CASSNTGGAGYGYTF	TGCGCCAGCAGTAATACAGGGGGCGCGGGCTATGGCTACACCTTC	TRBD1	TRBJ1-2	TRBV23-1	-
CASSLGTSGGETQYF	TGTGCCAGTAGTTTGGGGACTAGCGGGGGGGAGACCCAGTACTTC	TRBD2	TRBJ2-5	TRBV19	-
CASSQGQGRSSNQPQHF	TGCGCCAGCAGCCAAGGACAGGGGCGGTCTAGCAATCAGCCCCAGCATTTT	TRBD1	TRBJ1-5	TRBV4-1	-
CASSLGRGLSGNTIYF	TGCGCCAGCAGCTTGGGTAGGGGTCTCTCTGGAAACACCATATATTTT	-	TRBJ1-3	TRBV5-1	-
CASSLAGNPFYEQYF	TGCGCCAGCAGCTTGGCCGGGAACCCTTTCTACGAGCAGTACTTC	-	TRBJ2-7	TRBV5-1	once
CASSQLADSTDTQYF	TGTGCCAGCAGTCAACTAGCGGATAGCACAGATACGCAGTATTTT	TRBD2	TRBJ2-3	TRBV6-4	few
CASRGGDRNGYTF	TGTGCCAGCAGGGGGGGGGATCGTAATGGCTACACCTTC	-	TRBJ1-2	TRBV2	-
CAISELSDYGYTF	TGTGCCATCAGTGAGTTAAGCGATTATGGCTACACCTTC	-	TRBJ1-2	TRBV10-3	-
CASSPSLPEITEAFF	TGTGCCAGCTCACCTAGTTTACCCGAAATAACTGAAGCTTTCTTT	-	TRBJ1-1	TRBV18	few
CASSLRRPGLAGDDTGELFF	TGCGCCAGCAGCTTACGACGGCCGGGACTAGCGGGAGATGACACCGGGGAGCTGTTTTTT	TRBD2	TRBJ2-2	TRBV5-1	-
CATSRENIQFF	TGTGCCACCAGCAGAGAGAACATCCAGTTCTTC	-	TRBJ2-1	TRBV15	once
CASSFPGFETEAFF	TGTGCCAGCAGCTTTCCAGGGTTTGAAACTGAAGCTTTCTTT	-	TRBJ1-1	TRBV5-5	once
CASSPGTGENEQFF	TGTGCCAGCTCCCCCGGGACAGGGGAGAATGAGCAGTTCTTC	TRBD1	TRBJ2-1	TRBV18	-
CASRFVGGSGNTIYF	TGTGCCAGCAGGTTCGTGGGGGGCTCTGGAAACACCATATATTTT	-	TRBJ1-3	TRBV4-2	-
CASSSQTSSGEQYF	TGTGCCAGCAGCTCCCAGACTAGCAGCGGCGAGCAGTACTTC	TRBD2	TRBJ2-7	TRBV13	-
CASSEISGTNTGELFF	TGTGCCAGTAGTGAGATTAGCGGAACTAACACCGGGGAGCTGTTTTTT	-	TRBJ2-2	TRBV19	-
CASSPDREAAFF	TGTGCCAGCAGCCCTGACAGGGAGGCAGCTTTCTTT	TRBD1	TRBJ1-1	TRBV3-1/TRBV3-2	-
CASSPRTSSYNEQFF	TGTGCCAGCAGCCCCCGGACTAGCTCGTACAATGAGCAGTTCTTC	TRBD2	TRBJ2-1	TRBV7-8	-
CASALEGQPQHF	TGTGCCAGCGCTTTGGAGGGACAGCCCCAGCATTTT	-	TRBJ1-5	TRBV28	-
CASSDRGQTEAFF	TGTGCCAGCAGCGACAGGGGGCAGACTGAAGCTTTCTTT	TRBD1	TRBJ1-1	TRBV27	-
CASSLGTYYTF	TGTGCCAGCAGCTTAGGGACATACTACACCTTC	-	TRBJ1-2	TRBV7-6	-
CASRFRETQYF	TGTGCCAGCAGGTTTCGGGAGACCCAGTACTTC	-	TRBJ2-5	TRBV5-6	few
CASSSGGGNTIYF	TGTGCCAGCAGCTCAGGGGGTGGAAACACCATATATTTT	TRBD1	TRBJ1-3	TRBV7-9	-
CASSLPVSSGNTIYF	TGCGCCAGCAGCTTACCAGTTTCTTCTGGAAACACCATATATTTT	-	TRBJ1-3	TRBV5-1	few
CASSEVQGISSGYTF	TGTGCCAGCAGTGAAGTTCAGGGGATCAGCTCTGGCTACACCTTC	-	TRBJ1-2	TRBV2	-
CASSVTRGYNEQFF	TGTGCCAGCAGCGTTACGCGGGGTTACAATGAGCAGTTCTTC	-	TRBJ2-1	TRBV11-2	-
CASSGGTKTSGRVYEQYF	TGTGCCAGCAGCGGGGGGACAAAGACTAGCGGGAGGGTCTACGAGCAGTACTTC	TRBD2	TRBJ2-7	TRBV7-9	-
CASSPGQGRDSPLHF	TGTGCCAGCAGCCCCGGACAGGGAAGGGATTCACCCCTCCACTTT	TRBD1	TRBJ1-6	TRBV7-8	-
CATSDFRLTDTQYF	TGTGCCACCAGTGATTTCCGACTAACAGATACGCAGTATTTT	-	TRBJ2-3	TRBV24-1	-
CASSLSTGAHYEQYF	TGTGCCAGCAGTTTATCGACAGGGGCCCACTACGAGCAGTACTTC	TRBD1	TRBJ2-7	TRBV27	-
CASTPDRMETQYF	TGTGCCAGCACCCCGGACAGGATGGAGACCCAGTACTTC	TRBD1	TRBJ2-5	TRBV12-3/TRBV12-4	once
CASSLAFRGQNTIYF	TGTGCCAGCAGTTTGGCGTTTAGGGGCCAAAACACCATATATTTT	-	TRBJ1-3	TRBV28	-
CASSLPVNYNEQFF	TGTGCCAGCAGTTTGCCAGTTAATTACAATGAGCAGTTCTTC	-	TRBJ2-1	TRBV7-8	-
CASSTDYDEQFF	TGTGCCAGCAGCACGGACTATGATGAGCAGTTCTTC	-	TRBJ2-1	TRBV2	-
CASSVVSGGTGTGELFF	TGTGCCAGCAGCGTAGTTAGCGGGGGGACGGGAACCGGGGAGCTGTTTTTT	TRBD2	TRBJ2-2	TRBV9	-
CASSEAWGQGGDTQYF	TGTGCCAGCAGTGAAGCGTGGGGACAGGGGGGAGATACGCAGTATTTT	TRBD1	TRBJ2-3	TRBV6-1	-
CASSPWGRETQYF	TGTGCCAGCAGTCCTTGGGGGCGAGAGACCCAGTACTTC	-	TRBJ2-5	TRBV2	-
CASSAQVTEAFF	TGTGCCAGCAGTGCACAGGTCACTGAAGCTTTCTTT	-	TRBJ1-1	TRBV2	-
CASSHNQGLSRETQYF	TGTGCCAGCAGTCATAATCAGGGCCTGTCGCGAGAGACCCAGTACTTC	-	TRBJ2-5	TRBV13	-
CASSLGFGASHEQYF	TGCGCCAGCAGCTTGGGTTTTGGGGCCTCCCACGAGCAGTACTTC	-	TRBJ2-7	TRBV5-1	-
CASSLATAGPYEQYF	TGCGCCAGCAGCTTGGCCACAGCGGGGCCCTACGAGCAGTACTTC	TRBD2	TRBJ2-7	TRBV5-1	-
CASSLSGPAGELFF	TGTGCCAGCAGCTTGAGCGGGCCGGCCGGGGAGCTGTTTTTT	-	TRBJ2-2	TRBV5-5	once
CASSLFSGSNTGELFF	TGTGCCAGCAGTTTATTTAGCGGGAGTAACACCGGGGAGCTGTTTTTT	TRBD2	TRBJ2-2	TRBV27	-
CASSLVGGGSGNTIYF	TGTGCCAGCAGCTTAGTGGGCGGGGGCTCTGGAAACACCATATATTTT	-	TRBJ1-3	TRBV7-9	-
CASSGGVTTGANVLTF	TGTGCCAGCAGCGGGGGGGTCACCACTGGGGCCAACGTCCTGACTTTC	TRBD2	TRBJ2-6	TRBV2	-
CASSEGGFSSYEQYF	TGTGCCAGCAGCGAAGGAGGGTTTAGCTCCTACGAGCAGTACTTC	-	TRBJ2-7	TRBV7-2	-
CASSYQGSYPNYGYTF	TGTGCCAGCAGCTACCAGGGGAGCTACCCTAACTATGGCTACACCTTC	-	TRBJ1-2	TRBV3-1/TRBV3-2	-
CASSFLTSGSEQYF	TGTGCCAGCAGTTTCTTGACTAGCGGAAGCGAGCAGTACTTC	TRBD2	TRBJ2-7	TRBV28	-